The 10 T cell receptor beta chains listed next were all sequenced from one sample in a study of T cell responses to AZD1222 COVID-19 vaccine. The protocol was immunoSEQ multiplex PCR, while the TCRdb copy is restricted to in-frame clones and leaves out a portion. The table has 180,000 or so clones, more than 75% seen once. Sequenced here: peripheral blood, sampled 28 days after the second AZD1222 dose. These receptors were collected from an adult who received the AZD1222 COVID-19 vaccine.

The sample holds a few counts of this clone. The V and J genes are TRBV5-1 and TRBJ1-4; 8 bases are shared with TRBD1. J gave up 7 bases and V 3 bases, and 11 bases lay outside the gene matches. The CDR3 extends over 16 amino acids. Germline CDR1 is SGHRS and CDR2 is YFSETQ. The CDR3 spells CASSSRGQGGGEKLFF. As DNA, the CDR3 is TGCGCCAGCAGCTCAAGAGGACAGGGAGGGGGTGAAAAACTGTTTTTT.

The CDR3 reads CASSPQGYEQYF. The CDR3 region has the DNA TGCGCCAGCAGTCCACAGGGGTACGAGCAGTACTTC. V and J are TRBV4-1 and TRBJ2-7; 7 bases fit TRBD1. This CDR3 has 12 residues. Germline CDR1 MGHRA, CDR2 YSYEKL. The ends lost 6 bases at V and 4 bases at J; junction bases unmatched: 3.

The chain combines TRBV25-1 with TRBJ1-2, with 9 bases that match TRBD1. J gave up 5 bases and V 6 bases, and 7 bases lay outside the gene matches. Germline CDR1 and CDR2: MGHDK and SYGVNS. This CDR3 spans 14 amino acids. CDR3 coding DNA: TGTGCCAGCAGGACCGCCGGGACAGGGTATGGCTACACCTTC. This translates into CASRTAGTGYGYTF.

The chain couples TRBV28 to TRBJ2-7; maybe TRBD1 (6 bases). The V gene lost 5 bases and the J gene lost 4 bases, with 15 bases spanning the gap. The CDR3 runs 14 residues. CDR1 is MDHEN and CDR2 is SYDVKM in the germline V gene. The DNA of the CDR3 is TGTGCCAGCAGTCTCGGACAGATCTCTTACGAGCAGTACTTC. Translating gives CASSLGQISYEQYF.

The gene calls are TRBV6-1 and TRBJ2-4, with no clear D. Germline lookup yields CDR1 MNHNS and CDR2 SASEGT. The CDR3 contains 12 residues. V lost 5 bases and J lost 9, with 11 bases in between. CDR3 protein: CASSPGVGIQYF. In DNA, the CDR3 is TGTGCCAGCAGTCCTGGGGTCGGCATTCAGTACTTC.

V is TRBV5-8 and J is TRBJ1-1; D is undetermined. Trimming took 1 base from V and 3 from J, leaving 16 bases between them. The germline V gene has CDR1 SGHTS and CDR2 YDEGEE. The CDR3 has 16 residues. The CDR3 region is CASSLRLPEGYTEAFF. CDR3 bases: TGTGCCAGCAGCTTGAGGTTGCCCGAGGGCTACACTGAAGCTTTCTTT.

The chain is built from TRBV9 and TRBJ1-2; D is undetermined. The CDR3 covers 15 residues. Deletions cut 0 bases from V and 5 bases from J, with 14 bases between. Germline V lookup: CDR1 SGDLS, CDR2 YYNGEE. In DNA, the CDR3 is TGTGCCAGCAGCGTAGAGTCGTCAGCCCGGTATGGCTACACCTTC. This sequence encodes CASSVESSARYGYTF.

The chain recombines TRBV28 with TRBJ2-7, with D unresolved. V dropped 10 bases and J dropped 4 bases, with 11 bases sitting between them. CDR1 and CDR2 (germline): MDHEN, SYDVKM. The CDR3 contains 11 residues. CDR3 region: CATRLGYEQYF. CDR3 coding DNA: TGTGCCACCAGACTTGGGTACGAGCAGTACTTC.

The V and J genes are TRBV7-2 and TRBJ2-7, with TRBD2 matching over 10 bases. Germline CDR1 is SGHTA and CDR2 is FQGNSA. This CDR3 is 15 amino acids long. Losses at the gene ends were 5 bases for V and 4 bases for J; bases not matched to a gene: 8. The CDR3 loop reads CASSVGWTSGYEQYF. The CDR3 bases are TGTGCCAGCAGCGTAGGTTGGACTAGCGGATACGAGCAGTACTTC. Variable domain in full (rest from reference TRBV7-2 and TRBJ2-7): GAGVSQSPSNKVTEKGKDVELRCDPISGHTALYWYRQSLGQGLEFLIYFQGNSAPDKSGLPSDRFSAERTGGSVSTLTIQRTQQEDSAVYLCASSVGWTSGYEQYFGPGTRLTVT.

V is TRBV30 and J is TRBJ2-7; 7 bases are a match to TRBD1. This CDR3 has 14 residues. The germline V gene has CDR1 GTSNPN and CDR2 SVGIG (reference sequence). Trimming removed 1 base from V and 3 bases from J; junction bases left unmatched: 6. DNA of the CDR3: TGTGCCTGGAGTGCTCCGGGACAGATCTACGAGCAGTACTTC. Its protein product is CAWSAPGQIYEQYF.